The 32 T cell receptor beta chains in this list originate from one sample, sequenced in a study of early T cells in non-severe SARS-CoV-2 infection (dated by TCRdb to the early 2020s). Library generation was performed with 5' RACE. The sample was run on a NextSeq 500. TCRdb handled the public reads itself, with Q25 trimming in fastp and clone calling in MiXCR, and kept productive beta chains. Identical CDR3 protein sequences are pooled into one entry, listed with their most common genes and DNA. Recorded for this sample are about 21,000 distinct CDR3 sequences; 4.5% to 5% of them occurred a single time. The ten largest clones take up roughly 15% of the sample. The sequenced material came from whole blood. The receptors stem from an adult who was a healthcare worker with PCR-confirmed SARS-CoV-2 infection or an uninfected control (not recorded which).

This clonotype was seen more than once but under ten times. J is TRBJ2-5 and V is TRBV11-3; 7 nucleotides match TRBD1. V was clipped by 6 bases and J by 0 bases; unmatched bases: 7. In germline, CDR1 is SGHNT, CDR2 YENEEA. CDR3 size: 15 residues. CDR3 amino acids: CASSPGTANQETQYF. For the CDR3, the DNA is TGTGCCAGCAGTCCCGGGACAGCAAACCAAGAGACCCAGTACTTC.

This clonotype came up many times. The chain carries TRBV20-1 and TRBJ2-6, with D tentatively TRBD1 (5 bases). The CDR3 is 14 amino acids. CDR1 is DFQATT and CDR2 is SNEGSKA in the germline V gene (reference sequence). The V end lost 6 bases, the J end lost 2 bases, and 11 bases lay between the germline ends. CDR3 bases: TGCAGTGCAAAGTCAGGGACTGGGGCCAACGTCCTGACTTTC. Residues: CSAKSGTGANVLTF.

This clonotype was seen more than once but under ten times. V is TRBV20-1 and J is TRBJ1-1, with TRBD1 as a possible D gene (5 bases). Looked up from germline, CDR1 is DFQATT and CDR2 is SNEGSKA (reference sequence). The CDR3 runs 15 residues. V was clipped by 3 bases and J by 5 bases, with 19 bases between them. The CDR3: CSASFSGRAWTEAFF. The CDR3 DNA reads as TGCAGTGCTAGTTTCTCCGGCAGGGCCTGGACTGAAGCTTTCTTT.

The chain employs TRBV19 and TRBJ2-3, with D maybe TRBD2 (5 bases). The germline V and J ends were trimmed by 1 base and 10 bases, with 12 bases remaining between them. CDR3 size: 13 residues. CDR1 LNHDA and CDR2 SQIVND come from the germline V gene (reference sequence). This CDR3 reads CASSIGLTGAQYF. The CDR3 DNA reads as TGTGCCAGTAGTATAGGACTTACCGGGGCGCAGTATTTT.

The chain carries TRBV5-1 and TRBJ1-1; D possibly corresponds to TRBD1 (5 bases). Germline CDR1 SGHRS, CDR2 YFSETQ. V was pared by 0 bases and J by 7 bases, with 13 bases between. The CDR3 runs to 14 residues. The CDR3 spells CASSLALKRGEAFF. The CDR3 DNA sequence: TGCGCCAGCAGCTTGGCGCTCAAAAGGGGTGAAGCTTTCTTT. The full variable domain, completed using reference TRBV5-1 and TRBJ1-1, is KAGVTQTPRYLIKTRGQQVTLSCSPISGHRSVSWYQQTPGQGLQFLFEYFSETQRNKGNFPGRFSGRQFSNSRSEMNVSTLELGDSALYLCASSLALKRGEAFFGQGTRLTVV.

There are many counts of this clonotype. This sequence joins TRBV29-1 and TRBJ1-2, with 9 positions matching TRBD1. The trim removed 7 bases at V and 8 bases at J, leaving 11 bases unmatched. The CDR3 covers 13 residues. The germline V gene has CDR1 SQVTM and CDR2 ANQGSEA. The CDR3 loop is CSALLGQGYGYTF. CDR3 in DNA: TGCAGCGCGCTTCTGGGACAGGGATACGGCTACACCTTC.

By share, this clonotype ranks as medium-sized (0.01 to 0.1%). This sequence joins TRBV6-6 and TRBJ2-7; D might be TRBD1 (5 bases). CDR1 and CDR2 from the germline V gene are MNHNY and SVGAGI (reference sequence). The CDR3 has 14 amino acids. Trimming cost V 5 bases and J 1 base, with 12 bases left between them. CDR3 protein: CASSTRVRSYEQYF. The CDR3, as DNA: TGTGCCAGCAGTACCAGGGTTCGGTCCTACGAGCAGTACTTC.

The V call is TRBV20-1, the J call TRBJ2-7, with 10 bases matching TRBD1. The CDR3 sequence is 13 residues long. V shed 4 bases, J shed 2 bases, and the junction held 2 bases outside the gene matches. Germline-derived CDR1 and CDR2 are DFQATT and SNEGSKA (reference sequence). The CDR3 coding sequence is TGCAGTGCTAAAGGACAGGGGGCCTACGAGCAGTACTTC. Protein: CSAKGQGAYEQYF.

This clonotype was detected many times. This chain connects TRBV3-1 to TRBJ1-5, with D perhaps TRBD1 (5 bases). CDR1 LGHDT and CDR2 YNNKEL come from the germline V gene (reference sequence). The CDR3 is 14 residues long. V lost 4 bases, J lost 4 bases, and 11 bases lay in between. CDR3 sequence: CASSPKGWNQPQHF. The DNA of the CDR3 is TGTGCCAGCAGCCCGAAGGGGTGGAATCAGCCCCAGCATTTT.

Ten or more counts support this clonotype. The V call is TRBV7-6, the J call TRBJ1-5; no clear D. Germline V CDR1 and CDR2: SGHVS, FNYEAQ. This CDR3 spans 14 amino acids. Between the trimmed V and J ends, which lost 5 bases and 0 bases, there was a span of 8 bases. As DNA, the CDR3 is TGTGCCAGCAGCCGACGGTATAGCAATCAGCCCCAGCATTTT. Translation gives CASSRRYSNQPQHF.

This clonotype was recorded many times. This chain joins TRBV19 and TRBJ2-1, with 11 nucleotides matching TRBD2. The V and J ends lost 5 bases and 5 bases, in that order; junction bases with no gene match: 5. The length of the CDR3 is 15 residues. CDR1 is LNHDA, CDR2 SQIVND, per germline (reference sequence). CDR3: CASSAGTSGDNEQFF. CDR3 nucleotides: TGTGCCAGTAGTGCCGGGACTAGCGGCGACAATGAGCAGTTCTTC. Full variable domain (missing parts from reference TRBV19 and TRBJ2-1): DGGITQSPKYLFRKEGQNVTLSCEQNLNHDAMYWYRQDPGQGLRLIYYSQIVNDFQKGDIAEGYSVSREKKESFPLTVTSAQKNPTAFYLCASSAGTSGDNEQFFGPGTRLTVL.

The chain combines TRBV18 with TRBJ2-3, with D hard to call. Between the trimmed V and J ends, which lost 3 bases and 0 bases, there was a span of 10 bases. CDR1 is KGHSH, CDR2 LQKENI, per germline. The length of the CDR3 is 15 residues. In DNA, the CDR3 is TGTGCCAGCTCACCGATGGCAGTTAGCACAGATACGCAGTATTTT. This codes for CASSPMAVSTDTQYF.

In this sample, this clonotype turned up many times. This sequence joins TRBV20-1 and TRBJ2-7; D could derive from TRBD1 or TRBD2 (6 bases each). Trimming removed 5 bases from V and 4 bases from J, with 9 bases in between. There are 11 residues in the CDR3. The germline CDR1 and CDR2 sequences are DFQATT and SNEGSKA (reference sequence). CDR3 DNA sequence: TGCAGTGCTGGAGGGGGTTACGAGCAGTACTTC. This encodes CSAGGGYEQYF.

Ten or more counts support this clonotype. The V and J genes are TRBV13 and TRBJ1-2; no definite D call. Germline values: CDR1 PRHDT, CDR2 FYEKMQ (reference sequence). Trimming shortened V by 5 bases and J by 0 bases, and 22 bases separated the two germline ends. The CDR3 has 18 residues. Here the CDR3 DNA reads TGTGCCAGCAGCCAAAATATTTTTCCGTCGGGCGCTAACTATGGCTACACCTTC. It specifies CASSQNIFPSGANYGYTF.

This clonotype was detected a few times. In DNA form, the CDR3 reads TGTGCCAGCAGCTCCCGACCTAGAGGGAACACTGAAGCTTTCTTT. This translates into CASSSRPRGNTEAFF. The rearrangement links TRBV7-6 to TRBJ1-1; no clear D gene. Trimming removed 4 bases at V and 1 base at J, with 13 bases between. This CDR3 contains 15 residues. Germline V CDR1 and CDR2: SGHVS, FNYEAQ.

This clonotype was found many times. This rearrangement joins TRBV7-8 to TRBJ2-7; the D call may be TRBD1 or TRBD2 (5 bases each). The V end lost 5 bases, the J end lost 2 bases, and 13 bases lay between the germline ends. Germline CDR1 is SGHVS and CDR2 is FQNEAQ. The CDR3 sequence is 14 residues long. This CDR3 reads CASSQGTATYEQYF. The CDR3 DNA is TGTGCCAGCAGCCAAGGGACGGCTACCTACGAGCAGTACTTC.

The chain links TRBV20-1 to TRBJ2-2; possible D gene TRBD1, 6 bases. The CDR3 contains 16 residues. The germline CDR1 and CDR2 sequences are DFQATT and SNEGSKA (reference sequence). Between the trimmed V and J ends, which lost 2 bases and 4 bases, there was a span of 17 bases. In DNA, the CDR3 is TGCAGTGCTAGAAATTCAGTCACAGGGCGCACCGGGGAGCTGTTTTTT. Amino acids: CSARNSVTGRTGELFF.

The sample holds many counts of this clonotype. This chain uses TRBV20-1 with TRBJ2-3; a possible D gene is TRBD1 (6 bases). Germline V gives CDR1 DFQATT, CDR2 SNEGSKA (reference sequence). V was trimmed by 7 bases and J by 4 bases, leaving 24 bases between them. The CDR3 sequence is 16 residues long. The CDR3 DNA is TGCAGTGGCAGAATATTGGGGGCCGCGAAGGCAGATACGCAGTATTTT. Its translation: CSGRILGAAKADTQYF.

This clonotype has more than one count but fewer than ten. The V and J genes are TRBV27 and TRBJ2-4; tentative D call: TRBD2 (6 bases). Trimming took off 3 bases at V and 9 bases at J, with 12 bases between the two ends. The CDR3 runs to 13 residues. Germline CDR1 MNHEY, CDR2 SMNVEV (reference sequence). For the CDR3, the DNA is TGTGCCAGCAGTTTCCGGGAGACTAGCATTCAGTACTTC. Its protein product is CASSFRETSIQYF.

This CDR3 is CSARDTTSNQPQHF. As DNA, the CDR3 is TGCAGTGCTAGGGACACGACAAGCAATCAGCCCCAGCATTTT. The chain employs TRBV20-1 and TRBJ1-5; perhaps TRBD1 as D (5 bases). V shed 3 bases and J shed 1 base, with 10 bases lying between them. The V gene's germline CDR1 is DFQATT and CDR2 SNEGSKA (reference sequence). CDR3 length: 14 residues.

In its sample, this clonotype was seen many times. A junction boundary mismatches the germline segment, possibly from a read error. The chain has TRBV6-2 or TRBV6-3 and TRBJ1-4, with D unresolved. The CDR3 length is 10 residues. In germline, CDR1 is MNHEY, CDR2 SVGEGT. CDR3 sequence (DNA): TGTGCCAGTGAAAATGGAAAACTGTTTTTT. This gives the protein CASENGKLFF.

The chain links TRBV16 to TRBJ2-4, with unresolved D. Trimming cost V 2 bases and J 5 bases, with 16 bases left between them. CDR1 is KGHSY and CDR2 is FQNENV in the germline V gene. This CDR3 comprises 16 residues. The CDR3 nucleotides read TGTGCCAGCAGCCAAACATTTGCATTTATCGAAAACATTCAGTACTTC. Translated: CASSQTFAFIENIQYF.

The chain joins TRBV14 to TRBJ2-1; no clear D. Germline V lookup: CDR1 SGHDN, CDR2 FVKESK. V was trimmed by 2 bases and J by 3 bases, leaving 8 bases between them. The CDR3 length is 14 residues. The CDR3 region is CASSQSSVYNEQFF. The CDR3 nucleotides read TGTGCCAGCAGCCAATCCTCCGTCTACAATGAGCAGTTCTTC.

This clonotype showed up many times. The V gene is TRBV19, the J gene TRBJ1-5, with D possibly being TRBD1 (6 bases). Deletions cut 3 bases from V and 0 bases from J, with 15 bases between. Germline-derived CDR1 and CDR2 are LNHDA and SQIVND (reference sequence). There are 17 residues in the CDR3. CDR3: CASSILTGINSNQPQHF. The CDR3 region has the DNA TGTGCCAGTAGTATTCTGACAGGAATTAATAGCAATCAGCCCCAGCATTTT.

This clonotype was picked up a small number of times. V gene TRBV6-5 combines with J gene TRBJ1-1; 7 bases agree with TRBD1. The CDR3 is 14 residues long. Germline lookup yields CDR1 MNHEY and CDR2 SVGAGI. J gave up 1 base and V 4 bases, and 3 bases lay outside the gene matches. The CDR3 region is CASSSHRGNTEAFF. CDR3 DNA sequence: TGTGCCAGCAGTTCCCACAGGGGGAACACTGAAGCTTTCTTT.

There are many counts of this clonotype. The J gene is TRBJ1-6, the V gene TRBV6-6; D is ambiguous. CDR3 size: 12 residues. Trimming removed 8 bases from V and 9 bases from J, with 11 bases in between. Germline CDR1 MNHNY, CDR2 SVGAGI (reference sequence). The CDR3 bases are TGTGCCAGCTGGGGTTACGGTTCACCCCTCCACTTT. Translating it yields CASWGYGSPLHF.

This clonotype was counted many times. The chain combines TRBV18 with TRBJ1-2, with D possibly being TRBD1 (6 bases). The CDR3 is 13 amino acids. Per the germline V gene, CDR1 is KGHSH and CDR2 is LQKENI. V was shortened by 3 bases and J by 4 bases, with 9 bases between the two germline ends. CDR3 in DNA: TGTGCCAGCTCACCCCTGGACAGCTATGGCTACACCTTC. Its translation is CASSPLDSYGYTF.

Only a few counts were recorded for this clonotype. The rearrangement joins TRBV19 to TRBJ2-3; TRBD1 matches 7 bases. J gave up 1 base and V 1 base, and 2 bases lay outside the gene matches. The CDR3 has 15 residues. The V gene's germline CDR1 is LNHDA and CDR2 SQIVND (reference sequence). CDR3 loop: CASSIGTGRTDTQYF. The CDR3 region has the DNA TGTGCCAGTAGTATAGGGACAGGCCGCACAGATACGCAGTATTTT.

Many counts were recorded for this clonotype. This sequence joins TRBV12-3 or TRBV12-4 and TRBJ1-1, with D unclear. The CDR3 length is 14 residues. V lost 3 bases to trimming and J lost 4 bases, with 12 bases between them. The CDR3: CASSLRQALTEAFF. In DNA, the CDR3 is TGTGCCAGCAGTTTGAGGCAGGCCCTCACTGAAGCTTTCTTT.

This clonotype was counted ten times or more. This sequence joins TRBV5-4 and TRBJ2-7; 8 bases match TRBD1. The length of the CDR3 is 15 residues. Germline assignment: CDR1 SGHNT and CDR2 YYREEE (reference sequence). Trimming took 5 bases from V and 2 from J; bases not matched to a gene: 9. The CDR3 bases are TGTGCCAGCAGTCCTCTCGGGACAGGTACCTACGAGCAGTACTTC. Its protein is CASSPLGTGTYEQYF.

This clonotype was counted only a few times. The V and J genes are TRBV6-5 and TRBJ2-7; D is undetermined. The CDR3 is made up of 16 amino acids. The germline V gene encodes CDR1 MNHEY and CDR2 SVGAGI. The V end was cut by 2 bases, the J end by 2 bases, with 16 bases between. CDR3 region: CASSYTPGSPAYEQYF. CDR3 DNA: TGTGCCAGCAGTTACACCCCCGGATCTCCGGCCTACGAGCAGTACTTC.

The chain recombines TRBV7-2 with TRBJ1-3, with a weak D call TRBD1 (6 bases). The CDR3 length is 15 residues. V shed 4 bases and J shed 0 bases, with 10 bases lying between them. From germline, CDR1 is SGHTA and CDR2 FQGNSA. CDR3 in DNA: TGTGCCAGCAGCTACAGGGCTCTCTCTGGAAACACCATATATTTT. Its translation: CASSYRALSGNTIYF.